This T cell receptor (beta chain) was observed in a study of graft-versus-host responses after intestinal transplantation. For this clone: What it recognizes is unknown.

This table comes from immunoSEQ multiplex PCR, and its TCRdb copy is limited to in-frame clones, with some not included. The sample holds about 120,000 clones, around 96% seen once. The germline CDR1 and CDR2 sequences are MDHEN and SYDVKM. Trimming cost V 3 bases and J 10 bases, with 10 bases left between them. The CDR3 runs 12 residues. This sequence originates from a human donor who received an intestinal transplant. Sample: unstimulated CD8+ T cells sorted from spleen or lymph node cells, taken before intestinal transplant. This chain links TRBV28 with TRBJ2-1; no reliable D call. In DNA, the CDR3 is TGTGCCAGCAGTTTTGCGGCGAGCGAGCAGTTCTTC. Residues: CASSFAASEQFF.